Given below is one TCR beta chain in context. What it binds is unknown. V was clipped by 4 bases and J by 2 bases, with 20 bases between them. Germline V gene lookup returns CDR1 SNHLY and CDR2 FYNNEI. The length of the CDR3 is 17 residues. TCRdb keeps only in-frame clones here, not all; method: immunoSEQ multiplex PCR. The table has approximately 68,000 clones, nearly 90% seen once. This entry is derived from a study of graft-versus-host responses after intestinal transplantation. This specimen was unstimulated CD8+ T cells sorted from spleen or lymph node cells, taken before transplant. The J gene is TRBJ2-5, the V gene TRBV2; D is unclear. The source of this sequence is a human donor who was the organ donor for an intestinal transplant. The CDR3 DNA reads TGTGCCAGCAGTGCCTGGTCGGCCTGGGCAGGACAAGAGACCCAGTACTTC. Translated: CASSAWSAWAGQETQYF.